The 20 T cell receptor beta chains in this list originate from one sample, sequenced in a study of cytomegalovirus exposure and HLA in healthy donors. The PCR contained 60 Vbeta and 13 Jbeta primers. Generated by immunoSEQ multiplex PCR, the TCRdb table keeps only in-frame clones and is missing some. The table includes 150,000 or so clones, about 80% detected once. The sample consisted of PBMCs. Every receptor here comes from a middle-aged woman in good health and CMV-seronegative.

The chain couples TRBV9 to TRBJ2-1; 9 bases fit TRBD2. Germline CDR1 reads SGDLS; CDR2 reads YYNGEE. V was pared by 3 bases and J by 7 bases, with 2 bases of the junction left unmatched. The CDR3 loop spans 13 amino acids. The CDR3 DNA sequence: TGTGCCAGCAGCGGGCTAGCGGGGAATGAGCAGTTCTTC. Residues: CASSGLAGNEQFF. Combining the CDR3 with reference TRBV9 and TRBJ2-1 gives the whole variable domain DSGVTQTPKHLITATGQRVTLRCSPRSGDLSVYWYQQSLDQGLQFLIQYYNGEERAKGNILERFSAQQFPDLHSELNLSSLELGDSALYFCASSGLAGNEQFFGPGTRLTVL.

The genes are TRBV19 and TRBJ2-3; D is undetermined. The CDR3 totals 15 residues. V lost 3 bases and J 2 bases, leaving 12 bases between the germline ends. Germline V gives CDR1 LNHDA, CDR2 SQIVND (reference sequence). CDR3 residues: CASSILGSITDTQYF. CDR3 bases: TGTGCCAGTAGTATTCTCGGTTCCATCACAGATACGCAGTATTTT.

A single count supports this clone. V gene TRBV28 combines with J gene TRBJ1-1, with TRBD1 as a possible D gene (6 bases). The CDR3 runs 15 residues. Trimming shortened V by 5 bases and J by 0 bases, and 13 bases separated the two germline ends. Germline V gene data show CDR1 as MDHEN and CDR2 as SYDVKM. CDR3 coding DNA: TGTGCCAGCAGTCCGACAGGACGATTGAACACTGAAGCTTTCTTT. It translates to CASSPTGRLNTEAFF.

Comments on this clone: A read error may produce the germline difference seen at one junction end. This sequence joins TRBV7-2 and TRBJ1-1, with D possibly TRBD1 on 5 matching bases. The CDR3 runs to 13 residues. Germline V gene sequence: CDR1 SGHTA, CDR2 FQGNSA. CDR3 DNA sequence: TGTGCCAGCAGCTCAAGACAGAACTCTGAAGCTTTCTTT. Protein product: CASSSRQNSEAFF.

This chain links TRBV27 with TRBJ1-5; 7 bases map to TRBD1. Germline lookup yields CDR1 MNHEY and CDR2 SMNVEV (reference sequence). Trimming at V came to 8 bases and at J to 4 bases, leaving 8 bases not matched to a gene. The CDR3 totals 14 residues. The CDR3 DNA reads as TGTGCCAGCGGGGGACAGCTTTATAATCAGCCCCAGCATTTT. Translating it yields CASGGQLYNQPQHF.

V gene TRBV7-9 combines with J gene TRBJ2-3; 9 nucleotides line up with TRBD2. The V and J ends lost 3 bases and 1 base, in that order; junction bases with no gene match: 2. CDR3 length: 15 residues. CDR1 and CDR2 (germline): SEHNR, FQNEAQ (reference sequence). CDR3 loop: CASSLSSGGTDTQYF. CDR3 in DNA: TGTGCCAGCAGCTTGTCTAGCGGGGGCACAGATACGCAGTATTTT.

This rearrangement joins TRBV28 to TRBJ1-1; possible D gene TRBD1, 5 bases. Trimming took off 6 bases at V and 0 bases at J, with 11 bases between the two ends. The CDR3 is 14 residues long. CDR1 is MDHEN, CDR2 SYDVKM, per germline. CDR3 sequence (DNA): TGTGCCAGCAGCAACCACAGGCTGAACACTGAAGCTTTCTTT. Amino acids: CASSNHRLNTEAFF.

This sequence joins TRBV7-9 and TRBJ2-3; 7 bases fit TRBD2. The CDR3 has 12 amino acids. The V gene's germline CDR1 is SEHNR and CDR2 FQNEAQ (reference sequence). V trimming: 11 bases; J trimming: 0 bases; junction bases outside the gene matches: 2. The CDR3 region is CAGGGSTDTQYF. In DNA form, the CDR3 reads TGTGCCGGGGGGGGAAGCACAGATACGCAGTATTTT.

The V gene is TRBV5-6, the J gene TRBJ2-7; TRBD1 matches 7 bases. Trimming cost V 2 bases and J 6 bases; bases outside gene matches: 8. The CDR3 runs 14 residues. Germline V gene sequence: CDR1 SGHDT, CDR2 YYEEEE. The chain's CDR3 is CASSFRTGRTEQYF. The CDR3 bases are TGTGCCAGCAGCTTCCGGACAGGAAGAACCGAGCAGTACTTC. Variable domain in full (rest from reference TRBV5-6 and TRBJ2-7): DAGVTQSPTHLIKTRGQQVTLRCSPKSGHDTVSWYQQALGQGPQFIFQYYEEEERQRGNFPDRFSGHQFPNYSSELNVNALLLGDSALYLCASSFRTGRTEQYFGPGTRLTVT.

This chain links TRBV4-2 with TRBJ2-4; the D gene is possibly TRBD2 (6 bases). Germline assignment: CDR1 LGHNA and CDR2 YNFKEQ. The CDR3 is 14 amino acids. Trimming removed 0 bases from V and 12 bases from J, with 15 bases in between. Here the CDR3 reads CASSQDRGGRSQYF. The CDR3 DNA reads TGTGCCAGCAGCCAAGACCGGGGAGGAAGGAGTCAGTACTTC.

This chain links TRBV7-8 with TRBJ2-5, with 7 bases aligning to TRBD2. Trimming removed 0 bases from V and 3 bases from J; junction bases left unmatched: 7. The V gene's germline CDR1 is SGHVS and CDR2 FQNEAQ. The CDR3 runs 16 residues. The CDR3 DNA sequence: TGTGCCAGCAGCTTAGCAGAGCGGGAAATTGAAGAGACCCAGTACTTC. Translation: CASSLAEREIEETQYF. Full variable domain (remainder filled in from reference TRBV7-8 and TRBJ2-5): GAGVSQSPRYKVAKRGQDVALRCDPISGHVSLFWYQQALGQGPEFLTYFQNEAQLDKSGLPSDRFFAERPEGSVSTLKIQRTQQEDSAVYLCASSLAEREIEETQYFGPGTRLLVL.

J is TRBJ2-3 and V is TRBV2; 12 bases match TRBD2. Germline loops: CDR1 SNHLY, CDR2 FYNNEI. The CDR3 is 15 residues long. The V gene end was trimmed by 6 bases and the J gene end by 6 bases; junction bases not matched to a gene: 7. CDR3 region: CASRRTSGVYDTQYF. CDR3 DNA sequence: TGTGCCAGCAGGCGGACTAGCGGGGTATACGATACGCAGTATTTT.

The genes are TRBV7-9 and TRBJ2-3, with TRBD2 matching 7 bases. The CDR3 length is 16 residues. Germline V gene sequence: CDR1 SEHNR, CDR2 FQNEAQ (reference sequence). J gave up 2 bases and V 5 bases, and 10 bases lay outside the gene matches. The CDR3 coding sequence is TGTGCCAGCAGCCCGTCCGGGACTATGTCCACAGATACGCAGTATTTT. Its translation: CASSPSGTMSTDTQYF.

CDR3 sequence: CASSQVAGGGHEQYF. Here the CDR3 DNA reads TGTGCCAGCAGCCAAGTGGCGGGAGGTGGCCACGAGCAGTACTTC. The chain joins TRBV4-2 to TRBJ2-7; 8 bases align to TRBD2. There are 15 residues in the CDR3. Germline trimming cut 1 base from V and 5 bases from J; bases unmatched to any gene: 7. The germline gives CDR1 LGHNA, CDR2 YNFKEQ.

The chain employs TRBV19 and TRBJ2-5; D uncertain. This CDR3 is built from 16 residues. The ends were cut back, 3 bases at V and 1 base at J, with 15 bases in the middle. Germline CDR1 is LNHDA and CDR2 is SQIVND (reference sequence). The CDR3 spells CASSMSRQLFQETQYF. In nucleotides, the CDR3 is TGTGCCAGTAGTATGTCTCGCCAACTATTCCAAGAGACCCAGTACTTC.

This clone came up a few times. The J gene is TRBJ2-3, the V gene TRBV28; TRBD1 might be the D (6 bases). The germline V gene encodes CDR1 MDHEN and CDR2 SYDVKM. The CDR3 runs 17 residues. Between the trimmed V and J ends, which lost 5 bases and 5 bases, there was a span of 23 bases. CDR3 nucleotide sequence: TGTGCCAGCAGTCCACTGACAGGCCACTCAAGGCAAGATACGCAGTATTTT. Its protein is CASSPLTGHSRQDTQYF.

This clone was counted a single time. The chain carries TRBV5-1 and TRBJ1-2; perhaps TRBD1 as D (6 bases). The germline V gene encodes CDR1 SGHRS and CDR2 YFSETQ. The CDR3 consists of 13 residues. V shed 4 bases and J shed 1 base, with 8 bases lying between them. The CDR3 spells CASSTRGNYGYTF. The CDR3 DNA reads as TGCGCCAGCAGCACCAGGGGTAACTATGGCTACACCTTC.

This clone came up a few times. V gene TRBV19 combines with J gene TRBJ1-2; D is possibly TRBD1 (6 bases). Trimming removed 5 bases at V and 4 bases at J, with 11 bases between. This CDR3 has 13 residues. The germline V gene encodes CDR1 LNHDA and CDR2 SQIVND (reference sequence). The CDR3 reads CASSPTGIYGYTF. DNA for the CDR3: TGTGCCAGTAGTCCCACAGGGATCTATGGCTACACCTTC.

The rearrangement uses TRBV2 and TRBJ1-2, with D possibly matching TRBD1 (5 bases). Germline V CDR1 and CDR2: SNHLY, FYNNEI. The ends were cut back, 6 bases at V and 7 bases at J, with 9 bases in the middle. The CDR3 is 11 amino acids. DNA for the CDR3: TGTGCCAGCAGGGAAAGGGGTGGCTACACCTTC. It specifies CASRERGGYTF.

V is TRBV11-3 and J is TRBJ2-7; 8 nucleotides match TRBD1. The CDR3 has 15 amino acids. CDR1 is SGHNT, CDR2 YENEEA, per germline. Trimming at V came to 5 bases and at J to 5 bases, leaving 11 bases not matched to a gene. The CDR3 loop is CASSTRTGWMDEQYF. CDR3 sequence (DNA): TGTGCCAGCAGCACCCGGACAGGGTGGATGGACGAGCAGTACTTC.